A single sample gave rise to the 13 T cell receptor beta chains below, sequenced in a study of blood T cell repertoires in COVID-19. The method was immunoSEQ multiplex PCR; TCRdb's version includes in-frame clones alone and lacks a portion of them. The sample yields roughly 89,000 clones, roughly 80% seen once. Sequencing used peripheral blood. The source of these receptors is a woman aged 80 or over with acute or convalescent COVID-19.

The chain joins TRBV10-3 to TRBJ2-7; no clear D gene. Looked up from germline, CDR1 is ENHRY and CDR2 is SYGVKD. This CDR3 has 13 residues. Trimming pared 6 bases from V and 4 bases from J, leaving 13 bases between. The CDR3 nucleotides read TGTGCCATCAGGAACCCCGCGGATTACGAGCAGTACTTC. This encodes CAIRNPADYEQYF.

The chain recombines TRBV24-1 with TRBJ2-2; D not certain. V was trimmed by 6 bases and J by 1 base, leaving 2 bases between them. This CDR3 has 12 residues. Per germline, CDR1 KGHDR and CDR2 SFDVKD. CDR3 protein: CATSQNTGELFF. The CDR3 DNA sequence: TGTGCCACCAGTCAGAACACCGGGGAGCTGTTTTTT.

CDR3 coding DNA: TGTGCCAGCAGCTTGGGACAGGCCTTTAGCACAGATACGCAGTATTTT. It translates to CASSLGQAFSTDTQYF. The genes are TRBV11-2 and TRBJ2-3, with TRBD1 identical over 8 bases. The CDR3 covers 16 residues. V was clipped by 3 bases and J by 0 bases; unmatched bases: 5. Germline CDR1 is SGHAT and CDR2 is FQNNGV.

The chain links TRBV10-3 to TRBJ1-1; unclear D gene. V was shortened by 4 bases and J by 0 bases, with 9 bases between the two germline ends. CDR1 ENHRY and CDR2 SYGVKD come from the germline V gene. The CDR3 is made up of 14 amino acids. The CDR3 coding sequence is TGTGCCATCAGTGGGGCGGGAGTGAACACTGAAGCTTTCTTT. It yields the protein CAISGAGVNTEAFF.

This sequence joins TRBV12-5 and TRBJ1-5; 7 nucleotides match TRBD1. Germline CDR1 LGHNT, CDR2 FRNRAP. V was pared by 3 bases and J by 1 base, with 3 bases of the junction left unmatched. The CDR3 runs to 15 residues. The CDR3 bases are TGTGCTAGTGGTTTAGTAGGGGGCAGCAATCAGCCCCAGCATTTT. It codes for CASGLVGGSNQPQHF.

This clone was seen only a few times. The CDR3 protein is CASSLIFSSGSEQYF. The CDR3, as DNA: TGCGCCAGCAGCCTAATATTCTCCTCGGGGAGCGAGCAGTACTTC. The gene calls are TRBV4-1 and TRBJ2-7, with D perhaps TRBD2 (5 bases). With 4 bases removed from V and 6 bases from J, the gap between germline ends came to 19 bases. In germline, CDR1 is MGHRA, CDR2 YSYEKL. The CDR3 totals 15 residues.

This rearrangement joins TRBV18 to TRBJ1-2, with D possibly TRBD1 on 6 matching bases. Trimming pared 6 bases from V and 2 bases from J, leaving 10 bases between. Germline V lookup: CDR1 KGHSH, CDR2 LQKENI. The CDR3 has 13 amino acids. The CDR3 spells CASSPGQNYGYTF. The CDR3 bases are TGTGCCAGCTCCCCCGGACAGAACTATGGCTACACCTTC.

V and J are TRBV19 and TRBJ1-4, with no clear D. The CDR3 spans 15 residues. The V and J ends lost 2 bases and 0 bases respectively, with 7 bases between them. The germline V gene has CDR1 LNHDA and CDR2 SQIVND (reference sequence). CDR3 amino acids: CASSIWSATNEKLFF. DNA of the CDR3: TGTGCCAGTAGTATATGGAGTGCAACTAATGAAAAACTGTTTTTT.

The chain has TRBV9 and TRBJ2-1; TRBD2 agrees at 15 bases. In germline, CDR1 is SGDLS, CDR2 YYNGEE. This CDR3 region has 18 residues. The V gene end was trimmed by 3 bases and the J gene end by 4 bases; junction bases not matched to a gene: 8. This chain's CDR3 is CASSAGLAGGLSYNEQFF. DNA of the CDR3: TGTGCCAGCAGCGCGGGACTAGCGGGGGGTCTCTCTTACAATGAGCAGTTCTTC.

This sequence joins TRBV6-4 and TRBJ1-1; 12 nucleotides line up with TRBD1. Germline V gene data show CDR1 as MRHNA and CDR2 as SNTAGT. J lost 6 bases, V lost 3 bases, and 8 bases had no gene match. The CDR3 covers 16 residues. In DNA form, the CDR3 reads TGTGCCAGCAGTGAAGGGACAGGGGGCGCGTACTCTGAAGCTTTCTTT. Its protein product is CASSEGTGGAYSEAFF.

V is TRBV27 and J is TRBJ1-1; D unclear. Per germline, CDR1 MNHEY and CDR2 SMNVEV (reference sequence). V lost 3 bases, J lost 8 bases, and 10 bases lay in between. This CDR3 region has 12 residues. CDR3 amino acids: CASSFHRGEAFF. In nucleotides, the CDR3 is TGTGCCAGCAGTTTCCATCGAGGGGAAGCTTTCTTT.

The chain recombines TRBV5-6 with TRBJ1-6; 9 bases agree with TRBD1. J was trimmed by 9 bases and V by 5 bases; bases with no gene match: 9. Germline V gene sequence: CDR1 SGHDT, CDR2 YYEEEE. This CDR3 is built from 15 residues. This chain's CDR3 is CASRSSGTGISPLHF. The CDR3, as DNA: TGTGCCAGCAGATCCTCCGGGACAGGGATTTCACCCCTCCACTTT.

V gene TRBV3-1 (or the pseudogene TRBV3-2) combines with J gene TRBJ2-2, with a weak D call TRBD2 (6 bases). This CDR3 has 16 residues. Germline CDR1 LGHDT, CDR2 YNNKEL (reference sequence). The germline V and J ends were trimmed by 1 base and 1 base, with 10 bases remaining between them. The CDR3 DNA reads as TGTGCCAGCAGCCAAGGGAGGGGTCAGAACACCGGGGAGCTGTTTTTT. This codes for CASSQGRGQNTGELFF.